This T cell receptor (beta chain) was sequenced during a study of CD8+ T cells in alopecia areata. About the research overall: A regimen of oral tofacitinib, 5 to 10 mg twice daily, was given to treated patients. Findings and caveats of the study: Normal skin's resident alphabeta T cells are also sequenced in scalp samples. Relative to normal scalp, lesional scalp, especially alopecia totalis/universalis, showed higher clonality.

Extraction and reverse transcription of RNA yielded cDNA as the sequencing template. Using immunoSEQ multiplex PCR, the repertoire was profiled, and TCRdb retains in-frame clones only, with some absent. The sample shows some 130,000 clones, around 49% of them seen only once. The sorting of PBMCs gave CD4+ and CD8+ T cells. After removal of 3 bases from V and 4 bases from J, the junction contained 7 bases not matched to a gene. This CDR3 spans 15 amino acids. Germline V CDR1 and CDR2: SGDLS, YYNGEE. Of note for this clone: As yet, its antigen is unknown.

V usage is TRBV9 and J usage is TRBJ1-3, with TRBD1 identical over 7 bases. This receptor was identified in a human donor with alopecia areata. Sample: CD8+ T cells sorted from blood, taken at week 0. The CDR3 reads CASSEGDSSGNTIYF. The CDR3 DNA is TGTGCCAGCAGCGAGGGGGACAGCTCAGGAAACACCATATATTTT.